Listed below are T cell receptor beta chains from one sample, sequenced in a study of OX40 agonist ivuxolimab in advanced cancers. Repertoires were generated with immunoSEQ multiplex PCR, while TCRdb's copy carries only in-frame clones and drops some. The sample records some 87,000 clones, around nine tenths being singletons. Sequencing was performed on CD4+ or CD8+ T cells sorted from blood, taken in a trial of the OX40 agonist ivuxolimab. These receptors were taken from an adult with an advanced solid tumor such as melanoma, head and neck, liver or kidney cancer. Both conserved end residues are trimmed from each CDR3.

>TRBV28|TRBJ2-3
ASSPEGRISTDTQY
>TRBV7-9|TRBJ2-3
ASSLGVAGVNTQY
>TRBV18|TRBJ2-7
ASSPMDSSYEQY
>TRBV11-3|TRBJ2-3
ASGTGGDVDTQY
>TRBV7-9|TRBJ2-4
ASSLYNQGNIQY
>TRBV28|TRBJ1-1
ASSPDRAYPTEAF
>TRBV19|TRBJ2-7
ASSIGSLNYEQY
>TRBV14|TRBJ2-3
ASSQALGTSTDTQY
>TRBV4-2|TRBJ2-7
ASSQPSGGFYEQY
>TRBV10-1|TRBJ2-3
ASSTGAGVDTQY
>TRBV18|TRBJ1-6
ASSPRGLNSPLH
>TRBV18|TRBJ1-4
ASSLGDEKLF
>TRBV19|TRBJ2-2
ASSRPDDTGELF
>TRBV9|TRBJ1-1
ASSVGDRSAEAF
>TRBV19|TRBJ1-6
ASSMTFNSPLH
>TRBV29-1|TRBJ2-1
SAKNREGHNEQF
>TRBV10-2|TRBJ1-5
ASSESGLGQPQH
>TRBV19|TRBJ1-1
ASSTGQGARAF
>TRBV11-2|TRBJ2-7
ASSLGTREQY
>TRBV6-6|TRBJ1-1
ASSTEGAFTEAF
>TRBV18|TRBJ1-3
ASSPLEGGTTANTIY
>TRBV5-4|TRBJ1-2
ASSLALQGADYGYT
>TRBV7-2|.
ASSLTTGTYEQY
>TRBV28|TRBJ1-3
ASSSSGTEPSGNTIY
>TRBV10-3|TRBJ1-1
AISTYTEAF
>TRBV7-2|TRBJ2-1
ASSSGPAAWNEQF
>TRBV5-5|TRBJ1-2
ASSVIGTGGWT
>TRBV7-2|TRBJ2-1
ASSSSGTNHNEQF
>TRBV27|TRBJ2-7
ASSSGQGEWQY
>TRBV5-8|TRBJ1-5
ASSSGQGQPQH
>TRBV10-3|TRBJ2-5
AITWSTPQETQY
>TRBV7-2|TRBJ2-7
ASSSAPGPYEQY